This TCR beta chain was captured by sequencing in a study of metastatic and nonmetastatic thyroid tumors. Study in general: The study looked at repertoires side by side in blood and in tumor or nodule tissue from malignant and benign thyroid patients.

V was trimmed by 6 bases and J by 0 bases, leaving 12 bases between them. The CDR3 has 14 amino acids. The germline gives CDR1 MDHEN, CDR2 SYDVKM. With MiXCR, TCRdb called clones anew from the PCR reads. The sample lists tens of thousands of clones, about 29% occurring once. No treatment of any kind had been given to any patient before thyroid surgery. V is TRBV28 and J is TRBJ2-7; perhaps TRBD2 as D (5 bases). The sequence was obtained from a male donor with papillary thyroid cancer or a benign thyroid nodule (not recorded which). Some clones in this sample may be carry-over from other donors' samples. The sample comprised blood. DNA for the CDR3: TGTGCCAGCAGCTTTCCGACTACCTCCTACGAGCAGTACTTC. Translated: CASSFPTTSYEQYF.